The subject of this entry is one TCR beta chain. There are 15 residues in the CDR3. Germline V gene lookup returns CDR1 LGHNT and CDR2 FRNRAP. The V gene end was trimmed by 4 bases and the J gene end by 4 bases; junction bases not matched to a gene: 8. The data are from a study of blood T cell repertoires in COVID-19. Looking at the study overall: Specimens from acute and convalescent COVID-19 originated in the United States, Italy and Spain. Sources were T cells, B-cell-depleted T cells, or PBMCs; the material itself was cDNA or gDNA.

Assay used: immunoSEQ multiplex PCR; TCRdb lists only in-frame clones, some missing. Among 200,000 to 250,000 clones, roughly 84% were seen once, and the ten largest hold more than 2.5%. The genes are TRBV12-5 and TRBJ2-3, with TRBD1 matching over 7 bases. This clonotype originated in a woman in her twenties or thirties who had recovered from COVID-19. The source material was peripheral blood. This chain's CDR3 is CASGWTGLGADTQYF. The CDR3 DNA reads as TGTGCTAGTGGTTGGACAGGTCTTGGGGCAGATACGCAGTATTTT.